This T cell receptor beta chain was recorded in a study of shared clonotypes between healthy human individuals. Points from the study as a whole: Researchers found naive subsets generally carried larger estimated richness than memory subsets.

This CDR3 is built from 13 residues. Germline V gene data show CDR1 as SQVTM and CDR2 as ANQGSEA. Trimming took 7 bases from V and 0 from J; bases not matched to a gene: 5. The authors ran the assay at deep level. Original analysis: Filtering of immunoSEQ junctional sequences could not match full-length read filtering. Generated by immunoSEQ multiplex PCR, the TCRdb table keeps only in-frame clones and is missing some. The V and J calls and the clone size are those of that table, but D and trimming were determined from the DNA. The table includes around 750,000 clones, approximately 79% detected once. Note on this clone: The antigen is unknown.

Naive CD4+ cells were CD45RA-selected; the remaining cells were memory. This clonotype originated in a woman aged 25 to 39 in good health. The chain couples TRBV29-1 to TRBJ2-7; 8 positions match TRBD1. Sequences were obtained from memory CD4+ T cells sorted from blood. Subset meaning: CD45RA-negative fraction. CDR3 sequence reads: CSGTGTGSYEQYF. Here the CDR3 DNA reads TGCAGCGGGACCGGGACAGGCTCCTACGAGCAGTACTTC.